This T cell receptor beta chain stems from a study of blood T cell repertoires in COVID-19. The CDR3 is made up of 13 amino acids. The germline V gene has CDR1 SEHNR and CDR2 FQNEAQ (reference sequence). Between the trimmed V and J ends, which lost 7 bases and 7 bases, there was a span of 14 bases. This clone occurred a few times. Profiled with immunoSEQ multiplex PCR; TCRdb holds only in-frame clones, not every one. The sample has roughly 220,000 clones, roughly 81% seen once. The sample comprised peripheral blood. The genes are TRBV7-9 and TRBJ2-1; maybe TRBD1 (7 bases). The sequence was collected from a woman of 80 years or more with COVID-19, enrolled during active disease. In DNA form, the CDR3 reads TGTGCCAGCATCAGGGGGGCGAATAATGAGCAGTTCTTC. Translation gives CASIRGANNEQFF.